This TCR beta chain was recovered during a study of T cell repertoires in cytomegalovirus infection. General observations from the study: There were HLA-C-restricted CMV-specific TCR beta clonotypes dominating the ex vivo response. The study identified carriers of CMV plus the relevant HLA from cumulative public TCR beta family frequency.

Ten or more counts support this clonotype. The antigen remains undetermined. The CDR3 covers 14 residues. CDR1 SEHNR and CDR2 FQNEAQ come from the germline V gene (reference sequence). V was trimmed by 5 bases and J by 0 bases, leaving 11 bases between them. MiXCR was run by TCRdb on the reads, yielding one entry per CDR3 protein. The data contain roughly 130,000 distinct CDR3 sequences, more than 7% of them singletons. Material: PBMCs. This TCR derives from a human donor in good health (CMV status not recorded). Some clones in this sample may be carry-over from other donors' samples. V and J are TRBV7-9 and TRBJ2-7, with D perhaps TRBD1 (7 bases). CDR3 in amino acids: CASSAGQSSYEQYF. DNA of the CDR3: TGTGCCAGCAGCGCGGGACAGAGCTCCTACGAGCAGTACTTC.